This T cell receptor (beta chain) emerged from a study of response to subunit inactivated influenza vaccine. Findings and limits, study-wide: Authors proposed each seasonal influenza vaccination draws in few new T cells.

Using its own MiXCR run on the RT-PCR reads, TCRdb lists one record per CDR3 protein. The sample has roughly 700,000 distinct CDR3 sequences, approximately 15% seen once; the top ten hold 9.5% to 13%. Of note for this clonotype: The antigen is unknown.

Per germline, CDR1 LGHNA and CDR2 YNFKEQ. This CDR3 has 15 amino acids. V gave up 1 base and J gave up 4 bases, with 14 bases separating them. The input for sequencing was PBMCs from blood, taken less than 13 days after vaccination. The rearrangement links TRBV4-2 to TRBJ2-7; D gene uncertain. The sequence was collected from a man aged 50-59 years who received an inactivated influenza vaccine. The CDR3 region has the DNA TGTGCCAGCAGCCAAGTGGCCCGGGTGGGTTACGAGCAGTACTTC. Amino acid sequence: CASSQVARVGYEQYF.